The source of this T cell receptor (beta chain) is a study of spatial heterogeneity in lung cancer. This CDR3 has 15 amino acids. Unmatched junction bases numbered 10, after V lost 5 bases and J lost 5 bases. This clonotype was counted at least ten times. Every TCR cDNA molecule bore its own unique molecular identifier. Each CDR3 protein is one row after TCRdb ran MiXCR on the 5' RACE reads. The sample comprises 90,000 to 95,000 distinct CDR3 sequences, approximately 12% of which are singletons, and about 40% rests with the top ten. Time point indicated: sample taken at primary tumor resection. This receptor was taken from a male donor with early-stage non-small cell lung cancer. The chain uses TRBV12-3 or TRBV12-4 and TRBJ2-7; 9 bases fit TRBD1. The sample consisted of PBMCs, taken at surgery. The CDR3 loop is CASSLLGQGRNEQYF. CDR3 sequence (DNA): TGTGCCAGCAGTCTTTTAGGACAGGGGCGAAACGAGCAGTACTTC.